This T cell receptor (beta chain) was sequenced for a study of T-cell reconstitution after alpha-beta-depleted transplantation in children. Regarding the study as a whole: A year post-transplant, T-cell counts and diversity derived mostly from newly produced T cells. Surviving recipient T cells and thymic progenitors produced the high day-60 TCRbeta diversity seen in some patients. Reported findings indicate that, about two months after transplant, alpha-beta T cells came from several hundred expanded clones, which were derived from non-depleted graft cells.

With regard to this clonotype: Antigen specificity is unknown.

Unique molecular identifiers featured in how the TCRbeta library was prepared. TCRdb independently ran MiXCR on the PCR reads; one entry per CDR3 protein. This sample has 800,000 to 1,000,000 distinct CDR3 sequences, with about 30% found just once. The CDR3 runs 15 residues. Germline CDR1 SGHAT, CDR2 FQDESV (reference sequence). The V gene end was trimmed by 4 bases and the J gene end by 3 bases; junction bases not matched to a gene: 6. Sequencing used PBMCs, mostly from graft donor cells, obtained 360 days after TCRalphabeta/CD19-depleted stem cell transplant. This receptor was obtained from a boy under two years old who had a stem cell transplant for SCID, so the T cells may come from the graft donor. The chain employs TRBV11-1 and TRBJ2-5, with TRBD2 identical over 9 bases. DNA of the CDR3: TGTGCCAGCAGCTCCAGCGGGGGGCTAGAAGAGACCCAGTACTTC. Translated, it gives CASSSSGGLEETQYF.